Presented here are 30 T cell receptor beta chains from one specimen sequenced in a study of blood T cell repertoires in COVID-19. Clones were sequenced by immunoSEQ multiplex PCR, and TCRdb holds only the in-frame ones, with some missing. This sample has 150,000 to 200,000 clones; about 75% occur once, and the top ten carry roughly 25%. The sample comprised peripheral blood. The receptors shown here come from a woman in her 70s with acute or convalescent COVID-19.

This clone was seen a few times. The rearrangement joins TRBV7-2 to TRBJ2-5; TRBD2 aligns across 10 bases. Germline assignment: CDR1 SGHTA and CDR2 FQGNSA. V lost 5 bases, J lost 1 base, and 13 bases stayed unmatched. The CDR3 is 18 amino acids. In DNA form, the CDR3 reads TGTGCCAGCAGCACTCGGCCTTCGGCTAGCGGGAGCCAAGAGACCCAGTACTTC. Residues: CASSTRPSASGSQETQYF.

This clone was picked up one time. J is TRBJ2-5 and V is TRBV7-2, with TRBD2 matching 9 bases. V was clipped by 5 bases and J by 4 bases; unmatched bases: 14. Per germline, CDR1 SGHTA and CDR2 FQGNSA. The CDR3 is 17 amino acids. In nucleotides, the CDR3 is TGTGCCAGCAGCATTAGCATGGCGGGAGGGTCCCCAGAGACCCAGTACTTC. This translates into CASSISMAGGSPETQYF.

The chain recombines TRBV12-5 with TRBJ2-1, with 8 positions matching TRBD2. CDR3 length equals 15 residues. In germline, CDR1 is LGHNT, CDR2 FRNRAP. V was clipped by 7 bases and J by 6 bases; unmatched bases: 11. CDR3 in DNA: TGTGCTAGTGCCCCCGGGGAAGCGGGAGCCAATGAGCAGTTCTTC. Its translation: CASAPGEAGANEQFF.

The CDR3 loop is CASSPGGTYQETQYF. The CDR3 DNA reads as TGTGCCAGCAGCCCTGGGGGGACGTACCAAGAGACCCAGTACTTC. The chain joins TRBV5-4 to TRBJ2-5; perhaps TRBD2 as D (6 bases). V was clipped by 4 bases and J by 0 bases, with 13 bases between them. CDR1 and CDR2 (germline): SGHNT, YYREEE (reference sequence). The CDR3 has 15 amino acids.

This chain joins TRBV4-1 and TRBJ2-1; 8 nucleotides align to TRBD2. CDR3 length: 15 amino acids. Germline CDR1 is MGHRA and CDR2 is YSYEKL. With 0 bases clipped from V and 4 bases from J, the junction kept 2 bases outside the gene matches. CDR3 amino acids: CASSQELAEYNEQFF. The DNA for the CDR3 is TGCGCCAGCAGCCAAGAACTAGCGGAGTACAATGAGCAGTTCTTC.

This chain uses TRBV15 with TRBJ2-4; the match to TRBD2 covers 9 bases. Germline V CDR1 and CDR2: LNHNV, YYDKDF (reference sequence). This CDR3 region has 19 residues. The V gene end was trimmed by 0 bases and the J gene end by 0 bases; junction bases not matched to a gene: 9. CDR3 protein: CATSRESLAGTLAKNIQYF. The CDR3 DNA follows: TGTGCCACCAGCAGAGAGTCCCTAGCGGGGACTCTAGCCAAAAACATTCAGTACTTC.

The rearrangement links TRBV5-1 to TRBJ1-2, with 8 bases identical to TRBD1. Germline V gene lookup returns CDR1 SGHRS and CDR2 YFSETQ. This CDR3 comprises 14 residues. V was pared by 4 bases and J by 8 bases, with 10 bases of the junction left unmatched. The CDR3 here is CASSRVGTGEGYTF. The DNA of the CDR3 is TGCGCCAGCAGCCGAGTCGGGACAGGAGAAGGCTACACCTTC. The full variable domain, with the rest looked up from reference TRBV5-1 and TRBJ1-2, is KAGVTQTPRYLIKTRGQQVTLSCSPISGHRSVSWYQQTPGQGLQFLFEYFSETQRNKGNFPGRFSGRQFSNSRSEMNVSTLELGDSALYLCASSRVGTGEGYTFGSGTRLTVV.

This clone was counted only a few times. The gene calls are TRBV19 and TRBJ2-7; 11 bases are a match to TRBD1. Germline V lookup: CDR1 LNHDA, CDR2 SQIVND (reference sequence). The CDR3 is 14 residues long. V trimming: 4 bases; J trimming: 3 bases; junction bases outside the gene matches: 2. The CDR3 DNA follows: TGTGCCAGTAGTAGGACAGGGGGCTACTACGAGCAGTACTTC. Protein: CASSRTGGYYEQYF.

V gene TRBV18 combines with J gene TRBJ1-2; tentatively, D is TRBD1 (6 bases). Germline V gene lookup returns CDR1 KGHSH and CDR2 LQKENI. CDR3 size: 13 residues. V gave up 2 bases and J gave up 4 bases, with 8 bases separating them. CDR3 coding DNA: TGTGCCAGCTCACCAGGGGGCGGCTATGGCTACACCTTC. Translation gives CASSPGGGYGYTF.

This clone was observed a few times. The rearrangement joins TRBV5-6 to TRBJ1-6; TRBD1 matches at 12 bases. CDR1 SGHDT and CDR2 YYEEEE come from the germline V gene. The CDR3 is made up of 17 amino acids. V lost 0 bases to trimming and J lost 5 bases; unmatched junction nucleotides: 3. The CDR3 DNA sequence: TGTGCCAGCAGCTTGGGGGGACAGGGGGCCCATAATTCACCCCTCCACTTT. Its translation is CASSLGGQGAHNSPLHF.

J is TRBJ2-7 and V is TRBV7-2; D is possibly TRBD2 (5 bases). Looked up from germline, CDR1 is SGHTA and CDR2 is FQGNSA. V lost 0 bases to trimming and J lost 6 bases, with 9 bases between them. This CDR3 region has 13 residues. The CDR3 region has the DNA TGTGCCAGCAGCTTAGCGGGAGCCGGCGAGCAGTACTTC. Residues: CASSLAGAGEQYF. The full variable domain, rest sourced from reference TRBV7-2 and TRBJ2-7, is GAGVSQSPSNKVTEKGKDVELRCDPISGHTALYWYRQSLGQGLEFLIYFQGNSAPDKSGLPSDRFSAERTGGSVSTLTIQRTQQEDSAVYLCASSLAGAGEQYFGPGTRLTVT.

The genes are TRBV14 and TRBJ2-7, with D possibly TRBD2 on 6 matching bases. The CDR3 covers 14 residues. Germline values: CDR1 SGHDN, CDR2 FVKESK. Trimming removed 4 bases from V and 2 bases from J, with 12 bases in between. The CDR3 DNA follows: TGTGCCAGCAGCCTAGATCCGGGGGCCTACGAGCAGTACTTC. It translates to CASSLDPGAYEQYF.

This chain joins TRBV6-1 and TRBJ2-7, with D possibly TRBD2 on 5 matching bases. Germline V gene sequence: CDR1 MNHNS, CDR2 SASEGT. Trimming removed 3 bases from V and 3 bases from J, with 12 bases in between. The CDR3 totals 14 residues. CDR3 nucleotide sequence: TGTGCCAGCAGTGATAGAACGGGGATCTACGAGCAGTACTTC. Amino acids: CASSDRTGIYEQYF.

The chain links TRBV11-2 to TRBJ1-6; no reliable D call. This CDR3 is 15 amino acids long. Germline V gene lookup returns CDR1 SGHAT and CDR2 FQNNGV. V was pared by 5 bases and J by 1 base, with 9 bases between. DNA of the CDR3: TGTGCCAGCAGCCCGGTTGAGTCCTATAATTCACCCCTCCACTTT. The encoded protein is CASSPVESYNSPLHF.

The chain joins TRBV19 to TRBJ2-7, with 9 bases matching TRBD1. The CDR3 length is 14 residues. The J segment lost 6 bases and the V segment lost 6 bases, leaving 9 bases of the junction unmatched. CDR1 and CDR2 (germline): LNHDA, SQIVND (reference sequence). The DNA for the CDR3 is TGTGCCAGTAGCTTGGGACAGGGCGGAATCGAGCAGTACTTC. This gives the protein CASSLGQGGIEQYF.

This rearrangement joins TRBV5-1 to TRBJ2-5, with a possible D match to TRBD2 (5 bases). CDR1 is SGHRS, CDR2 YFSETQ, per germline. The CDR3 is 15 amino acids. The V end was cut by 3 bases, the J end by 0 bases, with 12 bases between. This CDR3 is CASSWTGGYQETQYF. The CDR3 DNA follows: TGCGCCAGCAGCTGGACTGGCGGGTACCAAGAGACCCAGTACTTC.

This clone showed up just a few times. The chain links TRBV6-6 to TRBJ1-4; unclear D gene. CDR3 size: 14 residues. V dropped 2 bases and J dropped 8 bases, with 12 bases sitting between them. Germline loops: CDR1 MNHNY, CDR2 SVGAGI (reference sequence). The DNA for the CDR3 is TGTGCCAGCAGTTACCCCGAGATGAGAGAAAAACTGTTTTTT. Translated: CASSYPEMREKLFF.

The V and J genes are TRBV4-2 and TRBJ2-1, with 10 bases lining up with TRBD2. The CDR3 has 18 residues. Trimming cost V 3 bases and J 8 bases; bases outside gene matches: 16. Germline V gene data show CDR1 as LGHNA and CDR2 as YNFKEQ. The CDR3 loop reads CASSQRQLASGSQYEQFF. The CDR3 nucleotides read TGTGCCAGCAGCCAGAGACAACTGGCTAGCGGGAGTCAGTATGAGCAGTTCTTC.

This clone has just a few counts. The chain uses TRBV19 and TRBJ2-5, with TRBD1 matching over 8 bases. CDR1 and CDR2 (germline): LNHDA, SQIVND (reference sequence). V lost 4 bases and J lost 2; bases outside the gene matches: 6. The CDR3 loop spans 15 amino acids. For the CDR3, the DNA is TGTGCCAGTAGTAGTCCCCGACAGGGGCAAGAGACCCAGTACTTC. Amino acids: CASSSPRQGQETQYF.

CDR3 sequence reads: CASNQVPSEKLFF. CDR3 nucleotide sequence: TGTGCCAGCAACCAAGTTCCGAGTGAAAAACTGTTTTTT. V is TRBV6-5 and J is TRBJ1-4; D unresolved. This CDR3 spans 13 amino acids. CDR1 is MNHEY and CDR2 is SVGAGI in the germline V gene. V dropped 7 bases and J dropped 7 bases, with 13 bases sitting between them.

The chain has TRBV6-1 and TRBJ1-2; no firm D call. V dropped 2 bases and J dropped 7 bases, with 14 bases sitting between them. This CDR3 is built from 14 residues. From germline, CDR1 is MNHNS and CDR2 SASEGT. CDR3 in DNA: TGTGCCAGCAGTGAATATCGGGAGGTCTCTGGCTACACCTTC. Translation: CASSEYREVSGYTF.

The rearrangement links TRBV29-1 to TRBJ2-2; a possible D gene is TRBD1 (6 bases). This CDR3 has 11 residues. Germline CDR1 and CDR2: SQVTM and ANQGSEA. V lost 5 bases and J 8 bases, leaving 9 bases between the germline ends. In nucleotides, the CDR3 is TGCAGCGTTCTACAGGGAGGGGAGCTGTTTTTT. Its translation is CSVLQGGELFF.

In this sample, this clone turned up once. The gene calls are TRBV4-2 and TRBJ2-3; perhaps TRBD1 as D (6 bases). Trimming cost V 0 bases and J 0 bases, with 19 bases left between them. CDR1 and CDR2 from the germline V gene are LGHNA and YNFKEQ. This CDR3 is 19 amino acids long. CDR3 bases: TGTGCCAGCAGCCAAGAGGAGGCCTTAAGGGGGACAAGCACAGATACGCAGTATTTT. Its translation: CASSQEEALRGTSTDTQYF.

The J gene is TRBJ1-3, the V gene TRBV5-1; 8 positions agree with TRBD1. Unmatched junction bases numbered 6, after V lost 1 base and J lost 0 bases. The CDR3 has 17 amino acids. In germline, CDR1 is SGHRS, CDR2 YFSETQ. In nucleotides, the CDR3 is TGCGCCAGCAGCTTGCGGGCAGGGGGCGGCTCTGGAAACACCATATATTTT. It encodes CASSLRAGGGSGNTIYF.

The V call is TRBV18, the J call TRBJ2-3; a weak D match, TRBD2 (6 bases). The CDR3 is 15 residues long. The germline V and J ends were trimmed by 3 bases and 12 bases, with 22 bases remaining between them. The germline V gene encodes CDR1 KGHSH and CDR2 LQKENI. Here the CDR3 reads CASSPYPTVRDPQYF. The CDR3 DNA reads TGTGCCAGCTCACCCTATCCCACGGTGCGGGACCCTCAGTATTTT.

The chain recombines TRBV19 with TRBJ2-2; 9 nucleotides agree with TRBD1. V gave up 8 bases and J gave up 6 bases; unmatched junction bases: 13. CDR1 is LNHDA, CDR2 SQIVND, per germline (reference sequence). CDR3 size: 16 residues. The CDR3 nucleotides read TGTGCCAGTTCCGACCCGGGACAGGGTTATGCCGGGGAGCTGTTTTTT. This translates into CASSDPGQGYAGELFF.

The chain is built from TRBV7-2 and TRBJ2-1; perhaps TRBD1 as D (6 bases). Germline values: CDR1 SGHTA, CDR2 FQGNSA. Trimming stripped 1 base from V and 8 bases from J, with 12 bases between. The CDR3 extends over 14 amino acids. The DNA for the CDR3 is TGTGCCAGCAGCTTAGTGGGGGCTGTCTATGAGCAGTTCTTC. Translating it yields CASSLVGAVYEQFF. Complete variable domain (other parts from reference TRBV7-2 and TRBJ2-1): GAGVSQSPSNKVTEKGKDVELRCDPISGHTALYWYRQSLGQGLEFLIYFQGNSAPDKSGLPSDRFSAERTGGSVSTLTIQRTQQEDSAVYLCASSLVGAVYEQFFGPGTRLTVL.

The chain is built from TRBV25-1 and TRBJ2-1, with TRBD2 matching 10 bases. Trimming cost V 2 bases and J 10 bases; bases outside gene matches: 2. This CDR3 region has 13 residues. The V gene's germline CDR1 is MGHDK and CDR2 SYGVNS. The CDR3 protein is CASSELAGEEQFF. CDR3 DNA sequence: TGTGCCAGCAGTGAACTAGCGGGGGAAGAGCAGTTCTTC.

V usage is TRBV4-2 and J usage is TRBJ2-1; D is perhaps TRBD2 (5 bases). CDR1 is LGHNA, CDR2 YNFKEQ, per germline. CDR3 length equals 14 residues. Trimming took off 5 bases at V and 8 bases at J, with 16 bases between the two ends. The CDR3 DNA is TGTGCCAGCAGCTCCCGCTCTGGGAGAGATGAGCAGTTCTTC. Translating it yields CASSSRSGRDEQFF.

The chain recombines TRBV11-3 with TRBJ2-5, with 11 bases that match TRBD2. The V and J ends lost 2 bases and 7 bases, in that order; junction bases with no gene match: 3. The CDR3 totals 14 residues. CDR1 is SGHNT, CDR2 YENEEA, per germline. CDR3 loop: CASSLTSGSWTQYF. CDR3 DNA: TGTGCCAGCAGCTTAACTAGCGGGAGTTGGACCCAGTACTTC.